This T cell receptor beta chain was profiled in a study of T cells in Graves' hyperthyroidism and ophthalmopathy. The source material, RNA transcripts, was used to amplify TCR beta CDR3 regions. The HTBI primer set was used in a first-round RT-PCR of the TCR CDR3. Each CDR3 protein gets one entry after TCRdb re-called the multiplex PCR reads with MiXCR. The sample lists some 580,000 distinct CDR3 sequences, about 16% occurring once. This clonotype was picked up many times. The CDR3 length is 15 residues. Looked up from germline, CDR1 is DFQATT and CDR2 is SNEGSKA (reference sequence). Trimming took 0 bases from V and 7 from J; bases not matched to a gene: 3.

The clonotype originates from a woman in her 40s with Graves' ophthalmopathy. Source material: blood. The chain joins TRBV20-1 to TRBJ1-6, with 10 nucleotides matching TRBD1. CDR3 amino acids: CSARDGTGENSPLHF. CDR3 DNA: TGCAGTGCTAGAGATGGGACAGGGGAGAATTCACCCCTCCACTTT.